This TCR beta chain was identified in a study of glioma-infiltrating T cells after dendritic cell vaccination. Looking at the study overall: Treatment, given 2003 to 2012, was autologous tumor lysate-pulsed dendritic cell vaccination. Autologous tumor lysate was loaded overnight onto monocyte-derived dendritic cells grown 7 to 8 days with IL-4 and GM-CSF.

The time point here: after dendritic cell vaccination, including at tumor progression/relapse. Fresh-frozen tumor tissue and more than two years of survival data were available for all. The CDR3 runs 15 residues. Germline loops: CDR1 SGHAT, CDR2 FQNNGV. V shed 5 bases and J 8 bases; nucleotides not matched to a gene: 7. Some clones are missing from TCRdb's copy, which holds only in-frame ones; the method was immunoSEQ multiplex PCR. The data show more than 55,000 clones, with approximately 81% seen just once and approximately 9.6% held by the top ten. The chain recombines TRBV11-2 with TRBJ2-2; 11 positions agree with TRBD2. The receptor's source is a human donor with glioblastoma. Sequencing used blood, obtained after dendritic cell vaccination. This CDR3 reads CASSQLAGDGGELFF. As DNA, the CDR3 is TGTGCCAGCAGCCAACTAGCGGGGGACGGGGGGGAGCTGTTTTTT.